These 30 T cell receptor beta chains were sequenced from one sample in a study of glioma-infiltrating T cells after dendritic cell vaccination. This sample's time point: after dendritic cell vaccination, including at tumor progression/relapse. Here immunoSEQ multiplex PCR was the method, and the copy in TCRdb shows in-frame clones only, minus some. The data contain over 65,000 clones, about 85% of them singletons. The source material was blood, sampled after dendritic cell vaccination. The receptors here all came from a human donor with glioblastoma.

This rearrangement joins TRBV11-1 to TRBJ2-3, with 11 bases lining up with TRBD1. Germline V lookup: CDR1 SGHAT, CDR2 FQDESV (reference sequence). V shed 2 bases, J shed 5 bases, and the junction held 9 bases outside the gene matches. The CDR3 sequence is 17 residues long. CDR3 DNA: TGTGCCAGCAGCTTAATCCTTGGACAGGGGGCCGGAGATACGCAGTATTTT. This sequence encodes CASSLILGQGAGDTQYF.

This sequence joins TRBV19 and TRBJ1-5; perhaps TRBD1 as D (6 bases). Trimming removed 4 bases from V and 3 bases from J, with 10 bases in between. The CDR3 totals 14 residues. The germline V gene has CDR1 LNHDA and CDR2 SQIVND (reference sequence). CDR3 nucleotides: TGTGCCAGTAGTACAGGGGACTACAATCAGCCCCAGCATTTT. Translating it yields CASSTGDYNQPQHF. The variable domain in full, with the rest retrieved from reference TRBV19 and TRBJ1-5, is DGGITQSPKYLFRKEGQNVTLSCEQNLNHDAMYWYRQDPGQGLRLIYYSQIVNDFQKGDIAEGYSVSREKKESFPLTVTSAQKNPTAFYLCASSTGDYNQPQHFGDGTRLSIL.

The rearrangement uses TRBV19 and TRBJ2-7, with TRBD1 identical over 7 bases. In germline, CDR1 is LNHDA, CDR2 SQIVND (reference sequence). Trimming at V came to 4 bases and at J to 3 bases, leaving 3 bases not matched to a gene. The CDR3 runs to 13 residues. The CDR3 nucleotides read TGTGCCAGTAGTAACAGGGGATTCTACGAGCAGTACTTC. It codes for CASSNRGFYEQYF.

The rearrangement uses TRBV6-5 and TRBJ2-5; the match to TRBD2 covers 10 bases. J was trimmed by 4 bases and V by 9 bases; bases with no gene match: 8. The CDR3 runs 14 residues. Germline V CDR1 and CDR2: MNHEY, SVGAGI. The CDR3 loop reads CASSGRPMVETQYF. For the CDR3, the DNA is TGTGCCAGTAGCGGGAGGCCTATGGTAGAGACCCAGTACTTC.

Comments on this clone: Mismatch with germline at one junction end may stem from a read error. This chain connects TRBV28 to TRBJ2-7, with TRBD2 matching over 9 bases. The CDR3 runs to 15 residues. Germline-derived CDR1 and CDR2 are MDHEN and SYDVKM. The CDR3 DNA reads as TGTGCCAGCTGTTTAGCGGGAGCGCTTGCCTACGAGCAGTACTTC. Translation gives CASCLAGALAYEQYF.

This chain uses TRBV19 with TRBJ1-1; possibly TRBD1 for D (6 bases). The germline V gene encodes CDR1 LNHDA and CDR2 SQIVND (reference sequence). The CDR3 contains 14 residues. V was pared by 7 bases and J by 4 bases, with 16 bases between. CDR3 sequence (DNA): TGTGCCAGTAACGCACAGGGATTGGGCACTGAAGCTTTCTTT. Its protein product is CASNAQGLGTEAFF.

The chain links TRBV6-5 to TRBJ2-7, with 9 bases identical to TRBD1. Germline V gene data show CDR1 as MNHEY and CDR2 as SVGAGI. Trimming took 5 bases from V and 2 from J; bases not matched to a gene: 7. The CDR3 totals 15 residues. As DNA, the CDR3 is TGTGCCAGCAGTCTACAGGGGGCTCTTCCCTACGAGCAGTACTTC. It translates to CASSLQGALPYEQYF.

This chain connects TRBV29-1 to TRBJ2-2, with D possibly TRBD2 on 6 matching bases. Trimming removed 3 bases from V and 0 bases from J, with 14 bases in between. Germline V gene data show CDR1 as SQVTM and CDR2 as ANQGSEA. This CDR3 has 16 residues. CDR3 amino acids: CSVERWGGSNTGELFF. Written as DNA, the CDR3 is TGCAGCGTTGAGAGGTGGGGAGGTTCGAACACCGGGGAGCTGTTTTTT.

This chain uses TRBV2 with TRBJ1-5; TRBD1 agrees at 8 bases. CDR3 length: 13 amino acids. Trimming cost V 11 bases and J 6 bases; bases outside gene matches: 9. CDR1 and CDR2 (germline): SNHLY, FYNNEI. The CDR3 DNA is TGTGCCGGATGCAGGGGGCTAGGTCAGCCCCAGCATTTT. It specifies CAGCRGLGQPQHF.

The rearrangement links TRBV4-3 to TRBJ1-6; D not resolved. The germline V gene has CDR1 LGHNA and CDR2 YSLEER. Trimming left V 0 bases short and J 7 bases short, with 13 bases between. The CDR3 consists of 16 residues. The CDR3 DNA follows: TGCGCCAGCAGCCAAGATTCGGCCAGCGCAAATTCACCCCTCCACTTT. Its protein is CASSQDSASANSPLHF.

The chain has TRBV27 and TRBJ2-7; possible D gene TRBD2, 5 bases. Per germline, CDR1 MNHEY and CDR2 SMNVEV (reference sequence). The length of the CDR3 is 15 residues. The ends were cut back, 7 bases at V and 7 bases at J, with 23 bases in the middle. This CDR3 reads CASTPSPPKSGEQYF. The CDR3 bases are TGTGCCAGCACCCCGTCTCCACCCAAATCGGGGGAGCAGTACTTC.

This clone was counted once. The chain is built from TRBV7-9 and TRBJ2-3; TRBD1 aligns across 7 bases. The trim removed 5 bases at V and 0 bases at J, leaving 8 bases unmatched. The CDR3 runs 16 residues. From germline, CDR1 is SEHNR and CDR2 FQNEAQ (reference sequence). CDR3 coding DNA: TGTGCCAGCAGCGCGGACAGGCGCACTAGCACAGATACGCAGTATTTT. Its translation is CASSADRRTSTDTQYF.

This chain connects TRBV30 to TRBJ2-7, with D possibly matching TRBD2 (6 bases). The V and J ends lost 1 base and 9 bases respectively, with 16 bases between them. This CDR3 is built from 13 residues. From germline, CDR1 is GTSNPN and CDR2 SVGIG (reference sequence). The DNA of the CDR3 is TGTGCCTGGAGTGGGGCTAGCGCCCGGCTGCAGTACTTC. It is translated as CAWSGASARLQYF.

This sequence joins TRBV6-1 and TRBJ1-2; 9 bases agree with TRBD1. In germline, CDR1 is MNHNS, CDR2 SASEGT. Germline trimming cut 4 bases from V and 3 bases from J; bases unmatched to any gene: 6. The CDR3 totals 15 residues. CDR3 nucleotides: TGTGCCAGCAGTGTGGTACAGGGGGCAGACTATGGCTACACCTTC. Amino acids: CASSVVQGADYGYTF.

The chain has TRBV4-1 and TRBJ2-5, with 9 bases identical to TRBD2. CDR1 is MGHRA, CDR2 YSYEKL, per germline. V gave up 4 bases and J gave up 4 bases; unmatched junction bases: 13. CDR3 length equals 17 residues. The CDR3 sequence is CASSPTAGGPGAETQYF. CDR3 bases: TGCGCCAGCAGCCCTACGGCGGGGGGGCCGGGGGCAGAGACCCAGTACTTC.

This clone was observed many times. The sample holds other DNA sequences that translate to the same CDR3. V is TRBV5-4 and J is TRBJ2-7; 8 bases are shared with TRBD1. The CDR3 is made up of 14 amino acids. V shed 5 bases and J 0 bases; nucleotides not matched to a gene: 4. The germline CDR1 and CDR2 sequences are SGHNT and YYREEE (reference sequence). This CDR3 reads CASRPDRASYEQYF. The DNA of the CDR3 is TGTGCCAGCAGACCGGACAGGGCCTCCTACGAGCAGTACTTC.

This chain joins TRBV5-1 and TRBJ2-7, with D possibly TRBD1 on 7 matching bases. Trimming stripped 0 bases from V and 3 bases from J, with 19 bases between. The CDR3 spans 17 residues. Germline assignment: CDR1 SGHRS and CDR2 YFSETQ. The CDR3 here is CASSLATGDSRIYEQYF. The CDR3 region has the DNA TGCGCCAGCAGCTTGGCCACAGGGGACTCTCGAATCTACGAGCAGTACTTC.

The genes are TRBV13 and TRBJ1-1; unclear D gene. The CDR3 consists of 17 residues. In germline, CDR1 is PRHDT, CDR2 FYEKMQ (reference sequence). Trimming removed 0 bases from V and 1 base from J, with 15 bases in between. CDR3 loop: CASSLGLGRHGNTEAFF. CDR3 in DNA: TGTGCCAGCAGCTTAGGCCTGGGCAGGCATGGGAACACTGAAGCTTTCTTT.

This clone turned up a few times. V usage is TRBV6-1 and J usage is TRBJ1-3, with 12 bases matching TRBD1. Germline CDR1 MNHNS, CDR2 SASEGT. This CDR3 is 19 amino acids long. The junction had 10 bases not matched to a gene; V was cut back by 1 base and J by 3 bases. CDR3 amino acids: CASSEVGQGAGWFGNTIYF. CDR3 DNA: TGTGCCAGCAGTGAAGTGGGACAGGGGGCGGGATGGTTTGGAAACACCATATATTTT.

The J gene is TRBJ2-2, the V gene TRBV5-4, with TRBD2 matching over 11 bases. This CDR3 is 16 amino acids long. Germline CDR1 reads SGHNT; CDR2 reads YYREEE (reference sequence). V lost 3 bases, J lost 1 base, and 2 bases stayed unmatched. DNA for the CDR3: TGTGCCAGCAGCTCCGGGACTAGCGGGAACACCGGGGAGCTGTTTTTT. As protein: CASSSGTSGNTGELFF.

The gene calls are TRBV5-6 and TRBJ2-7; TRBD2 aligns across 7 bases. The CDR3 is made up of 12 amino acids. Germline V CDR1 and CDR2: SGHDT, YYEEEE. Losses at the gene ends were 4 bases for V and 7 bases for J; bases not matched to a gene: 5. CDR3 sequence: CASSREGWEQYF. CDR3 bases: TGTGCCAGCAGCAGGGAGGGTTGGGAGCAGTACTTC.

The genes are TRBV29-1 and TRBJ2-7, with 8 bases identical to TRBD2. V lost 6 bases to trimming and J lost 2 bases; unmatched junction nucleotides: 6. The CDR3 totals 13 residues. Germline CDR1 is SQVTM and CDR2 is ANQGSEA. The CDR3 here is CSVSTGLAYEQYF. CDR3 DNA sequence: TGCAGCGTGTCTACGGGACTAGCCTACGAGCAGTACTTC.

In nucleotides, the CDR3 is TGTGCCAGTAACCAATCCCGGGACAGAGTAAATCAGCCCCAGCATTTT. Residues: CASNQSRDRVNQPQHF. The rearrangement joins TRBV19 to TRBJ1-5; 7 positions agree with TRBD1. The CDR3 sequence is 16 residues long. Germline loops: CDR1 LNHDA, CDR2 SQIVND (reference sequence). Losses at the gene ends were 7 bases for V and 4 bases for J; bases not matched to a gene: 13.

This chain links TRBV6-6 with TRBJ1-5; 8 bases line up with TRBD1. The germline V gene encodes CDR1 MNHNY and CDR2 SVGAGI (reference sequence). V shed 0 bases, J shed 4 bases, and the junction held 2 bases outside the gene matches. This CDR3 has 15 amino acids. CDR3 sequence: CASSYSWTGNQPQHF. CDR3 in DNA: TGTGCCAGCAGTTACTCATGGACAGGGAATCAGCCCCAGCATTTT.

V is TRBV14 and J is TRBJ2-7; D is undetermined. V lost 3 bases, J lost 3 bases, and 9 bases lay in between. The V gene's germline CDR1 is SGHDN and CDR2 FVKESK. This CDR3 is 13 amino acids long. CDR3 nucleotide sequence: TGTGCCAGCAGCCATCACCTATTCTACGAGCAGTACTTC. Protein: CASSHHLFYEQYF.

The V and J genes are TRBV7-3 and TRBJ2-2, with 9 bases matching TRBD1. This CDR3 spans 16 amino acids. Germline V gene data show CDR1 as SGHTA and CDR2 as FQGTGA. J lost 7 bases, V lost 5 bases, and 11 bases had no gene match. CDR3 sequence reads: CASSPTGTGLIGELFF. The CDR3 region has the DNA TGTGCCAGCAGCCCGACCGGGACAGGGTTGATCGGGGAGCTGTTTTTT.

This clone has a single count. V and J are TRBV6-6 and TRBJ1-4; 7 nucleotides match TRBD1. The junction had 4 bases not matched to a gene; V was cut back by 2 bases and J by 7 bases. CDR1 and CDR2 from the germline V gene are MNHNY and SVGAGI (reference sequence). The CDR3 loop spans 14 amino acids. The CDR3, as DNA: TGTGCCAGCAGTTACGGGCAGGGGGGTGAAAAACTGTTTTTT. Translated, it gives CASSYGQGGEKLFF.

V usage is TRBV7-7 and J usage is TRBJ2-1; 8 nucleotides line up with TRBD1. Per germline, CDR1 SSHAT and CDR2 FNYEAQ (reference sequence). Unmatched junction bases numbered 9, after V lost 5 bases and J lost 6 bases. The CDR3 is 15 amino acids. CDR3: CASSPRDRGGNEQFF. The CDR3 DNA is TGTGCCAGCAGCCCCCGAGACAGGGGCGGCAATGAGCAGTTCTTC.

The chain combines TRBV29-1 with TRBJ1-4; TRBD1 matches 7 bases. The V and J ends lost 7 bases and 1 base, in that order; junction bases with no gene match: 3. CDR3 size: 13 residues. Germline CDR1 is SQVTM and CDR2 is ANQGSEA. The CDR3 nucleotides are TGCAGCGGTAGGGGGCAAACTAATGAAAAACTGTTTTTT. It encodes CSGRGQTNEKLFF.

J is TRBJ2-1 and V is TRBV6-6, with D perhaps TRBD2 (6 bases). Trimming took off 6 bases at V and 0 bases at J, with 9 bases between the two ends. The CDR3 contains 14 residues. The germline CDR1 and CDR2 sequences are MNHNY and SVGAGI (reference sequence). Here the CDR3 DNA reads TGTGCCAGCAGCATAGCGGACTCCTACAATGAGCAGTTCTTC. It encodes CASSIADSYNEQFF.